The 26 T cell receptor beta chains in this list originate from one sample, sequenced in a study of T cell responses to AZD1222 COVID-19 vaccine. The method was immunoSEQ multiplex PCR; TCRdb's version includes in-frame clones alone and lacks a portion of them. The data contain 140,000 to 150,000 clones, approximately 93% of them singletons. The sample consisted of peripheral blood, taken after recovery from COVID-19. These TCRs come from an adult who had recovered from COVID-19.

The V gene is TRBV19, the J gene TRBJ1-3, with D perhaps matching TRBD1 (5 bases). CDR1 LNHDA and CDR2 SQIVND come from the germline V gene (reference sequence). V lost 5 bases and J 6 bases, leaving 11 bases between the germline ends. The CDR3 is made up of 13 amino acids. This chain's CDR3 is CASSFGTVNTIYF. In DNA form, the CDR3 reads TGTGCCAGTAGTTTCGGGACGGTAAACACCATATATTTT. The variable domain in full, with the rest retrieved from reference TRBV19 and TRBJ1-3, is DGGITQSPKYLFRKEGQNVTLSCEQNLNHDAMYWYRQDPGQGLRLIYYSQIVNDFQKGDIAEGYSVSREKKESFPLTVTSAQKNPTAFYLCASSFGTVNTIYFGEGSWLTVV.

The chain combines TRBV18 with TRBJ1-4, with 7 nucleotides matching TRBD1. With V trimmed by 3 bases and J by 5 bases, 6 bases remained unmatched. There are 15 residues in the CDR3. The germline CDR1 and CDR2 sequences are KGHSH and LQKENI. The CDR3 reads CASSPQGVGNEKLFF. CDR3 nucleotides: TGTGCCAGCTCACCGCAGGGGGTTGGGAATGAAAAACTGTTTTTT.

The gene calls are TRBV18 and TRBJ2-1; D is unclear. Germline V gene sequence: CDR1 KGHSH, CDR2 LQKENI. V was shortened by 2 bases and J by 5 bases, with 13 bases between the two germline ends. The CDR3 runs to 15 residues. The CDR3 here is CASSPRNQVDNEQFF. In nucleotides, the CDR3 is TGTGCCAGCTCACCAAGAAATCAGGTGGACAATGAGCAGTTCTTC.

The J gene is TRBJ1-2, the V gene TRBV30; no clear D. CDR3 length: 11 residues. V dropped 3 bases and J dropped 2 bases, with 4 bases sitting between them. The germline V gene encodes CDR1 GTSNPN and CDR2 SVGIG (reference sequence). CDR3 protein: CAWRENYGYTF. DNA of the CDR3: TGTGCCTGGAGGGAAAACTATGGCTACACCTTC.

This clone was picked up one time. CDR3 in amino acids: CAGRQGVNTGELFF. The DNA of the CDR3 is TGTGCCGGTCGACAGGGGGTTAACACCGGGGAGCTGTTTTTT. The gene calls are TRBV19 and TRBJ2-2, with 9 positions matching TRBD1. Germline CDR1 LNHDA, CDR2 SQIVND (reference sequence). The CDR3 has 14 residues. Germline trimming cut 11 bases from V and 2 bases from J; bases unmatched to any gene: 6. Filled out from reference TRBV19 and TRBJ2-2, the complete variable domain reads DGGITQSPKYLFRKEGQNVTLSCEQNLNHDAMYWYRQDPGQGLRLIYYSQIVNDFQKGDIAEGYSVSREKKESFPLTVTSAQKNPTAFYLCAGRQGVNTGELFFGEGSRLTVL.

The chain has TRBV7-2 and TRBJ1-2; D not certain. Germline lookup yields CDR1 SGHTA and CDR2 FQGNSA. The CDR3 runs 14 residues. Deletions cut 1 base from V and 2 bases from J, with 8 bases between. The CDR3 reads CASSLEGRNYGYTF. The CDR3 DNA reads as TGTGCCAGCAGCTTAGAGGGCAGGAACTATGGCTACACCTTC.

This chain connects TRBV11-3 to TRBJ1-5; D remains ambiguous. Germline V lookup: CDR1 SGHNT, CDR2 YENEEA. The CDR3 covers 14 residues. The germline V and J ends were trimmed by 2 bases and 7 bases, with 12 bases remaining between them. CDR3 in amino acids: CASSLSMGIQPQHF. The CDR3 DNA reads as TGTGCCAGCAGCTTAAGCATGGGGATACAGCCCCAGCATTTT.

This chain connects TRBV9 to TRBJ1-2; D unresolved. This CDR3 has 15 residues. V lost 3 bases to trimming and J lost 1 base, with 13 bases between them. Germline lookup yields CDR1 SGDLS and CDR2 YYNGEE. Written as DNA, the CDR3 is TGTGCCAGCAGCGGTACAGCACACCTTAACTATGGCTACACCTTC. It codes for CASSGTAHLNYGYTF.

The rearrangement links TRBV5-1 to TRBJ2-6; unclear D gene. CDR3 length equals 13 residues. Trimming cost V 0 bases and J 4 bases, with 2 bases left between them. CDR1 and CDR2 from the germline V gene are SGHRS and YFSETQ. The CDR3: CASSLEGANVLTF. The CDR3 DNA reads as TGCGCCAGCAGCTTGGAAGGGGCCAACGTCCTGACTTTC. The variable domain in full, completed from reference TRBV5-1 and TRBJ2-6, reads KAGVTQTPRYLIKTRGQQVTLSCSPISGHRSVSWYQQTPGQGLQFLFEYFSETQRNKGNFPGRFSGRQFSNSRSEMNVSTLELGDSALYLCASSLEGANVLTFGAGSRLTVL.

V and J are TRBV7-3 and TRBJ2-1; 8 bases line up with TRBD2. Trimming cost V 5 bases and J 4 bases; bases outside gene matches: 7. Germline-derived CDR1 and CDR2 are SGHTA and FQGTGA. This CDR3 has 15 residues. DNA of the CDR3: TGTGCCAGCAGCATAGGGACTAGTGGTTACAATGAGCAGTTCTTC. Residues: CASSIGTSGYNEQFF.

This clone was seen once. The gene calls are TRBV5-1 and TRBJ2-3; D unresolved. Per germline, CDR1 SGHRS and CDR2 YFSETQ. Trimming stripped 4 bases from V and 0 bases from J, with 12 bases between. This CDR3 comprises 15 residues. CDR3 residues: CASSPNPSSTDTQYF. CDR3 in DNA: TGCGCCAGCAGCCCCAATCCGAGTAGCACAGATACGCAGTATTTT.

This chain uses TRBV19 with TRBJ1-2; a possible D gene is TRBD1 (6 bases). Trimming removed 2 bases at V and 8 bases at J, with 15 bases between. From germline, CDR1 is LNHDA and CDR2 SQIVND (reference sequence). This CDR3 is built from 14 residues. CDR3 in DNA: TGTGCCAGTAGTATAAAGGCAGGGGATCGGGGCTACACCTTC. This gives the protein CASSIKAGDRGYTF.

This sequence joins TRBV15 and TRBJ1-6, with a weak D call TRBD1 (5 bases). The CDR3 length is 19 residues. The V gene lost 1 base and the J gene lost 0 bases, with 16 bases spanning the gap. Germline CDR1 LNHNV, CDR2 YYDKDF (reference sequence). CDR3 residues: CATSRGGDGLSSYNSPLHF. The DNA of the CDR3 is TGTGCCACCAGCAGAGGAGGGGACGGACTTAGCTCCTATAATTCACCCCTCCACTTT.

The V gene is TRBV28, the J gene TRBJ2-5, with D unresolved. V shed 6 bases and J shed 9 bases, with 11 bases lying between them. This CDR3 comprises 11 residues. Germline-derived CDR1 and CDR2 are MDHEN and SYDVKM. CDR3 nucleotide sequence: TGTGCCAGCAGCCCGGGTCGGGCCCAGTACTTC. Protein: CASSPGRAQYF. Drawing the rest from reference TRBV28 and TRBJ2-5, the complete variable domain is DVKVTQSSRYLVKRTGEKVFLECVQDMDHENMFWYRQDPGLGLRLIYFSYDVKMKEKGDIPEGYSVSREKKERFSLILESASTNQTSMYLCASSPGRAQYFGPGTRLLVL.

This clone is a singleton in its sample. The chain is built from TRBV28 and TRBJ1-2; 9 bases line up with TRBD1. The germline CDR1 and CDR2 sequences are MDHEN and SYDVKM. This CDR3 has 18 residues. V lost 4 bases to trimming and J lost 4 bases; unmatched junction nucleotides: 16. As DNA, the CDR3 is TGTGCCAGCAGTTCCCCTACAGGGGGCAATGAGATAATCTATGGCTACACCTTC. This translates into CASSSPTGGNEIIYGYTF.

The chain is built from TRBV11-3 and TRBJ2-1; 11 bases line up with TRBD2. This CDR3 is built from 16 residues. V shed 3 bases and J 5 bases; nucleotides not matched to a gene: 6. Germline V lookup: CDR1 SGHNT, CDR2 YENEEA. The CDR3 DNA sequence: TGTGCCAGCAGCTTTGGTAGCGGGAGGGCACACAATGAGCAGTTCTTC. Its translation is CASSFGSGRAHNEQFF.

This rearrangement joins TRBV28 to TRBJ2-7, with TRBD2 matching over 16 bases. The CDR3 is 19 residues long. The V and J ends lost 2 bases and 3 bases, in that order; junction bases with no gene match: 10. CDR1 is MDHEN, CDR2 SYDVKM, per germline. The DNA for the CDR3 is TGTGCCAGCAGTTTAGGGGGGACTAGCGGGAGGGAGGTCGACTACGAGCAGTACTTC. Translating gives CASSLGGTSGREVDYEQYF.

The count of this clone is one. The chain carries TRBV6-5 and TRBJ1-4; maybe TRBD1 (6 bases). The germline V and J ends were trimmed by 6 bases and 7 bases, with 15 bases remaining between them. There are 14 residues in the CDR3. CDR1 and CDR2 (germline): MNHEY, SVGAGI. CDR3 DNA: TGTGCCAGCAGATGGGCAGGGGTGGGTGAAAAACTGTTTTTT. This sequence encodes CASRWAGVGEKLFF.

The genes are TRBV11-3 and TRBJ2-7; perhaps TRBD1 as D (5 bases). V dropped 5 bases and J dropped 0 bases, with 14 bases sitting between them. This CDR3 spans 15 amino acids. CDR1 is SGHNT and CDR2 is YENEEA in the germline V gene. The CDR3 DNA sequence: TGTGCCAGCAGCGCCCCGGACACCTGCTCCTACGAGCAGTACTTC. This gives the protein CASSAPDTCSYEQYF.

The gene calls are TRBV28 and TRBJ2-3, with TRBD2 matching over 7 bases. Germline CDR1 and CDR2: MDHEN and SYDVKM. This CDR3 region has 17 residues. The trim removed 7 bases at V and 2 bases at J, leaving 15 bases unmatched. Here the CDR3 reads CASTLAATFTFTDTQYF. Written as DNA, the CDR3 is TGTGCCAGCACTCTAGCGGCAACGTTTACATTCACAGATACGCAGTATTTT.

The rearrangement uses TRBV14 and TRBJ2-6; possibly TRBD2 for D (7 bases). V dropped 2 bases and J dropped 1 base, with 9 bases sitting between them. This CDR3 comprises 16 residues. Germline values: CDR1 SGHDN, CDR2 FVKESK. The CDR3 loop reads CASSQRGASGANVLTF. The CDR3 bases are TGTGCCAGCAGCCAACGGGGGGCATCTGGGGCCAACGTCCTGACTTTC. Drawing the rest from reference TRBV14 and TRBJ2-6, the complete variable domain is EAGVTQFPSHSVIEKGQTVTLRCDPISGHDNLYWYRRVMGKEIKFLLHFVKESKQDESGMPNNRFLAERTGGTYSTLKVQPAELEDSGVYFCASSQRGASGANVLTFGAGSRLTVL.

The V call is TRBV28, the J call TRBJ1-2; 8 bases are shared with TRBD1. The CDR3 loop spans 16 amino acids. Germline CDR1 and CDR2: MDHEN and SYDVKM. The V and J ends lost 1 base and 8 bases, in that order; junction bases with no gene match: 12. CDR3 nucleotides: TGTGCCAGCAGTTTATCCACGGACAGGGACCGGCGGGGCTACACCTTC. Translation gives CASSLSTDRDRRGYTF.

Here the CDR3 DNA reads TGTGCCAGCACTCCGGGGGGCCGGGTAGATACGCAGTATTTT. Protein: CASTPGGRVDTQYF. V gene TRBV2 combines with J gene TRBJ2-3; weak D call: TRBD2 (7 bases). The CDR3 loop spans 14 amino acids. V gave up 7 bases and J gave up 5 bases, with 16 bases separating them. Germline V gene data show CDR1 as SNHLY and CDR2 as FYNNEI.

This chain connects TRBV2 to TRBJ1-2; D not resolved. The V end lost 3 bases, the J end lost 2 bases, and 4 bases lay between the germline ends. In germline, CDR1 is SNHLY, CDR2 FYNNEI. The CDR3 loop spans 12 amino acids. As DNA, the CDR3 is TGTGCCAGCAGTGACGGCAACTATGGCTACACCTTC. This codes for CASSDGNYGYTF. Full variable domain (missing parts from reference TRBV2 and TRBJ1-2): EPEVTQTPSHQVTQMGQEVILRCVPISNHLYFYWYRQILGQKVEFLVSFYNNEISEKSEIFDDQFSVERPDGSNFTLKIRSTKLEDSAMYFCASSDGNYGYTFGSGTRLTVV.

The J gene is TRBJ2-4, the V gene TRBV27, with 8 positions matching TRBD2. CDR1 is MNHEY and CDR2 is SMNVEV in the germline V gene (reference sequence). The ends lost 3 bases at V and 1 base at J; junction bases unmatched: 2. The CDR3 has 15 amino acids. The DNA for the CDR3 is TGTGCCAGCAGTTTTAGCGGGACGGCCAAAAACATTCAGTACTTC. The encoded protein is CASSFSGTAKNIQYF.

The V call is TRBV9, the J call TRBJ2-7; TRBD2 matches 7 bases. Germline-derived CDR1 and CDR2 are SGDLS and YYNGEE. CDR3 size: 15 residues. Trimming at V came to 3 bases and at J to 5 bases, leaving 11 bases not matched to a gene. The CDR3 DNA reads TGTGCCAGCAGCGGAGGTAGGTCCGGGAGGAACGAGCAGTACTTC. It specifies CASSGGRSGRNEQYF.